The next 2 T cell receptor beta chains were all read from a single sample in a study of T cells after yellow fever vaccination. TCRdb reprocessed the 5' RACE reads via MiXCR and lists one record per CDR3 protein. The table has fewer than 500,000 distinct CDR3 sequences, roughly 20% seen once. This specimen consisted of PBMCs, obtained before the yellow fever booster vaccination. Receptors were obtained from a man between 18 and 35 years old who received the YFV17D yellow fever vaccine.

V gene TRBV4-2 combines with J gene TRBJ2-5; TRBD2 is a possible D gene (6 bases). Per germline, CDR1 LGHNA and CDR2 YNFKEQ. The germline V and J ends were trimmed by 5 bases and 5 bases, with 15 bases remaining between them. CDR3 length: 14 residues. The CDR3: CASSDRSGRETQYF. Here the CDR3 DNA reads TGTGCCAGCAGCGACCGGTCAGGGAGGGAGACCCAGTACTTC.

There are a few counts of this clonotype. The chain has TRBV11-2 and TRBJ2-5; weak D call: TRBD2 (5 bases). V shed 2 bases and J shed 5 bases, with 18 bases lying between them. CDR3 length: 16 amino acids. Germline assignment: CDR1 SGHAT and CDR2 FQNNGV. CDR3: CASSLRAGVPRETQYF. CDR3 nucleotide sequence: TGTGCCAGCAGCTTACGCGCGGGTGTTCCCCGGGAGACCCAGTACTTC.